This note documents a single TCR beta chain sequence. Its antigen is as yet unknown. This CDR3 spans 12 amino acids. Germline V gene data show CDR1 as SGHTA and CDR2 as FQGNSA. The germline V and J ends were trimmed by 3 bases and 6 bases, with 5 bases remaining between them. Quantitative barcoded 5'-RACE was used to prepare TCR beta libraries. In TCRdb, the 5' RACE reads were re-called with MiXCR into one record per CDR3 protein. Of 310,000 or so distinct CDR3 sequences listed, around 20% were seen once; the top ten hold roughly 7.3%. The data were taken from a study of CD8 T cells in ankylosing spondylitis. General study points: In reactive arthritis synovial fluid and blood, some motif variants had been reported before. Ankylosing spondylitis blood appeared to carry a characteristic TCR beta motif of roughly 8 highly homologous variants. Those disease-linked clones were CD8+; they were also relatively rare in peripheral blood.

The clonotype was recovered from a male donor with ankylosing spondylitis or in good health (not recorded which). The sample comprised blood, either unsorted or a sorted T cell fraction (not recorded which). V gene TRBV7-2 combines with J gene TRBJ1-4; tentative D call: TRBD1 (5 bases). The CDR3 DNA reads TGTGCCAGCAGCTTGGGGCATGAAAAACTGTTTTTT. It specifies CASSLGHEKLFF.